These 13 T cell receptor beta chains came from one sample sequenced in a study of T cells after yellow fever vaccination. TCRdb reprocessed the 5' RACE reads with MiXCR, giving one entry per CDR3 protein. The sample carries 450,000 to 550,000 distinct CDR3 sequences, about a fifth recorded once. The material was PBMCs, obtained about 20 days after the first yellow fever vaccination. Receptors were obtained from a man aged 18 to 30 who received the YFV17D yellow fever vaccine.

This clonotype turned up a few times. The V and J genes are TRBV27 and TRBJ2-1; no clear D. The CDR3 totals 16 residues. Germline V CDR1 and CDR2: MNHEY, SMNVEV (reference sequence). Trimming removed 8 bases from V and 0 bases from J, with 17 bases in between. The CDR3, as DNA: TGTGCCAGCTCCCCCTTAATTACGAGCTCCTACAATGAGCAGTTCTTC. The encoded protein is CASSPLITSSYNEQFF.

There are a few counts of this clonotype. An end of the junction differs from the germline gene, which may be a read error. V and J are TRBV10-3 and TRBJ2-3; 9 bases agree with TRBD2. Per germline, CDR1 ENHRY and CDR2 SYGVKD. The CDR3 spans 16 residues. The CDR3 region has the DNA TGTGCCGTCAGTGAGGGGATAGCGGGGGATCCAGATACGCAGTATTTT. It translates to CAVSEGIAGDPDTQYF.

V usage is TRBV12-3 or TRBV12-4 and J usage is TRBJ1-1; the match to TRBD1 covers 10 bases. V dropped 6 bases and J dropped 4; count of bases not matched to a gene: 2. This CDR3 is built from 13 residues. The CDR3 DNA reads TGTGCCAGCAGGGACAGGGGGATCACTGAAGCTTTCTTT. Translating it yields CASRDRGITEAFF.

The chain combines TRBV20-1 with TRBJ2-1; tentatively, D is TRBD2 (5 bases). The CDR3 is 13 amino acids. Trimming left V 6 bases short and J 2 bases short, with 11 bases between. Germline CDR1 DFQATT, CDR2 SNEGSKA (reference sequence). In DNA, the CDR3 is TGCAGTGCCCAACCTAGCCCCTACAATGAGCAGTTCTTC. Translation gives CSAQPSPYNEQFF.

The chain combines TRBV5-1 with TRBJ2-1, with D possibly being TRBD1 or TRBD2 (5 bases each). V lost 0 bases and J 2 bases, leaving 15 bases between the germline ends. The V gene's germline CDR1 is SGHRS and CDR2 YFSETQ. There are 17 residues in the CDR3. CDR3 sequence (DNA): TGCGCCAGCAGCTTGGGGCTCGGGACGTCACCCTACAATGAGCAGTTCTTC. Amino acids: CASSLGLGTSPYNEQFF.

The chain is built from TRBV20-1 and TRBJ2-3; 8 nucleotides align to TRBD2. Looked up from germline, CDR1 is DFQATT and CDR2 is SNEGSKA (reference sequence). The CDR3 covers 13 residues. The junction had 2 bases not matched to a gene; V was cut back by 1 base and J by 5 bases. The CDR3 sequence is CSARVSGGDTQYF. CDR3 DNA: TGCAGTGCTAGAGTGAGCGGGGGAGATACGCAGTATTTT.

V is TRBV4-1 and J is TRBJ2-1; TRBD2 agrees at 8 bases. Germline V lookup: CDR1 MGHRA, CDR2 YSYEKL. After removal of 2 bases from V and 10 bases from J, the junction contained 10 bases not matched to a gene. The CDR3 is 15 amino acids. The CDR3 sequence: CASSQPGTREKEQFF. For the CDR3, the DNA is TGCGCCAGCAGCCAACCCGGGACTAGGGAGAAGGAGCAGTTCTTC.

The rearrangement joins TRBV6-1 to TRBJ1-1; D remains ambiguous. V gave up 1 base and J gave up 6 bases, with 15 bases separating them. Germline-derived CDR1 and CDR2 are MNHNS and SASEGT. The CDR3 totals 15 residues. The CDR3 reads CASSEGIPSRAEAFF. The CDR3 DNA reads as TGTGCCAGCAGTGAAGGAATCCCCTCGAGGGCTGAAGCTTTCTTT.

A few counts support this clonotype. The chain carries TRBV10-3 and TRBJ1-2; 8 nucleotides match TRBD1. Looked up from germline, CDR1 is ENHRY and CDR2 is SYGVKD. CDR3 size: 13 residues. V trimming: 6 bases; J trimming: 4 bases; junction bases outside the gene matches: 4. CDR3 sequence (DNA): TGTGCCATCAGGGAAACAGGGGGCTATGGCTACACCTTC. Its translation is CAIRETGGYGYTF.

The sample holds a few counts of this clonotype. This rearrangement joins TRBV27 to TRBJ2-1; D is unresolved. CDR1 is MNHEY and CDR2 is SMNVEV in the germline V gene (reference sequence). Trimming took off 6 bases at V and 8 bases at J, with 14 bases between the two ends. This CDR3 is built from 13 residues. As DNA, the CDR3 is TGTGCCAGCAGCTCTAGTGGACGGGATGAGCAGTTCTTC. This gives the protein CASSSSGRDEQFF.

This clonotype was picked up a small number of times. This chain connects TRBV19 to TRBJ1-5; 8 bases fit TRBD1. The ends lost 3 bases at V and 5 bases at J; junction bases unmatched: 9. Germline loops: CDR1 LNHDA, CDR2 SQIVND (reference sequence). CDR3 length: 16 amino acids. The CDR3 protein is CASSIKGTGLYQPQHF. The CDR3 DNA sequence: TGTGCCAGTAGTATTAAAGGGACAGGTTTGTATCAGCCCCAGCATTTT.

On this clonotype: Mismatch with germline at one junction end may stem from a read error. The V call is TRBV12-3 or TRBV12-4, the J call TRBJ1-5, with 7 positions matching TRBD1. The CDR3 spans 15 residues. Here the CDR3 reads CASGFQTGPNQPQHF. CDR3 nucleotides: TGTGCCAGCGGTTTTCAGACAGGGCCTAATCAGCCCCAGCATTTT.

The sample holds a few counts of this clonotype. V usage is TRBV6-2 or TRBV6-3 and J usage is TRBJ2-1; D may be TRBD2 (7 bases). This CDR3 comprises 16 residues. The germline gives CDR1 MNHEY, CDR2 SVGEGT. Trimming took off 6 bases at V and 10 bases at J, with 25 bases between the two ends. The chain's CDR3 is CASSFPGGLADREQFF. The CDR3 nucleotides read TGTGCCAGCAGCTTCCCCGGGGGGCTAGCGGACCGGGAGCAGTTCTTC.